This T cell receptor (beta chain) was obtained from a study of identical twins. CDR3 length: 17 amino acids. Germline CDR1 SGHKS, CDR2 YYEKEE (reference sequence). V gave up 0 bases and J gave up 5 bases; unmatched junction bases: 12. TCRdb recomputed calls from the 5' RACE reads with MiXCR, one row per CDR3 protein. Of some 570,000 distinct CDR3 sequences detected, approximately 20% appear once; the ten largest clones hold approximately 0.49%. The same data also went into a second study, on yellow fever vaccine responses in identical twins.

The rearrangement links TRBV5-5 to TRBJ2-7, with TRBD1 identical over 9 bases. The clonotype was recovered from a woman between 18 and 29 years old in good health. The sample comprised CD4+ T cells sorted from blood. CDR3 sequence: CASSLGIGTGSSDEQYV. CDR3 bases: TGTGCCAGCAGCTTGGGAATAGGGACAGGGTCATCGGACGAGCAGTACGTC.